A selection of T cell receptor beta chains follows, all from one sample in a study of vaccination effects on CD4 cells after COVID-19. TCRdb keeps only in-frame clones here, not all; method: immunoSEQ multiplex PCR. Here the sample spans tens of thousands of clones, 73% being singletons. These receptors have no identified antigens. This specimen was CD4+ T cells from PBMCs cultured with HCoV-229E spike peptides, taken before COVID-19 vaccination. The receptors come from a human donor who received a COVID-19 vaccine. Each CDR3 is given with its conserved first and last residue. The D gene is left open where the match is weak. Size values are once, few and many counts, or a class for expanded clones, and some rows have none.

TRBV7-2,NA,NA,18,TRBJ2-3,TGTGCCAGCAGGGCGCCTTGGCTAGCGTGGGGCGAGGCAGATACGCAGTATTTT,CASRAPWLAWGEADTQYF
TRBV27,NA,TRBD1,16,TRBJ2-7,TGTGCCAGCAGTAGTAGGGGACAGTATCCAGCCTACGAGCAGTACTTC,CASSSRGQYPAYEQYF
TRBV11-3,NA,NA,14,TRBJ2-1,TGTGCCAGCAGCCCTGAAGGTTTGTTCAATGAGCAGTTCTTC,CASSPEGLFNEQFF
TRBV5-6,NA,NA,16,TRBJ2-3,TGTGCCAGCAGCTTGGTAGGGGGGCTGAAAACAGATACGCAGTATTTT,CASSLVGGLKTDTQYF
TRBV6-5,NA,TRBD2,14,TRBJ2-1,TGTGCCAGCAAGAGGACGGGGGGGCTCAATGAGCAGTTCTTC,CASKRTGGLNEQFF
TRBV5-1,NA,TRBD1,15,TRBJ2-2,TGCGCCAGCAGAACCGGGACAGCGAACACCGGGGAGCTGTTTTTT,CASRTGTANTGELFF
TRBV6-5,NA,TRBD2,15,TRBJ2-5,TGTGCCAGCAGTCCTAGCGGGAATGCTAGGGAGACCCAGTACTTC,CASSPSGNARETQYF
TRBV18,NA,NA,16,TRBJ1-6,TGTGCCAGCTCACTAGGGGAAGCCTCCTATAATTCACCCCTCCACTTT,CASSLGEASYNSPLHF
TRBV3-1/TRBV3-2,NA,NA,15,TRBJ1-3,TGTGCCAGCAGCCCTTTTAGCGGCTCTGGAAACACCATATATTTT,CASSPFSGSGNTIYF
TRBV14,NA,NA,13,TRBJ1-2,TGTGCCAGCAGCCAAAGCCGGGGGAGTGGCTACACCTTC,CASSQSRGSGYTF
TRBV18,NA,NA,13,TRBJ2-5,TGTGCCAGCTCACGGGACCGCCAAGAGACCCAGTACTTC,CASSRDRQETQYF
TRBV7-2,once,NA,16,TRBJ2-7,TGTGCCAGCAGCTTCAGTCCTAGCTCGAGCTCCTACGAGCAGTACTTC,CASSFSPSSSSYEQYF
TRBV24-1,NA,TRBD2,16,TRBJ2-1,TGTGCCACCAGTGATTCGGGGACTAGCGGGAGACATGAGCAGTTCTTC,CATSDSGTSGRHEQFF
TRBV7-9,NA,NA,16,TRBJ2-2,TGTGCCAGCAGCTTCGGCAGGGACGCGAACACCGGGGAGCTGTTTTTT,CASSFGRDANTGELFF
TRBV27,NA,NA,15,TRBJ1-4,TGTGCCAGCAGTAACCCCAGGGCTGGTAATGAAAAACTGTTTTTT,CASSNPRAGNEKLFF
TRBV6-5,NA,TRBD1,15,TRBJ1-5,TGTGCCAGCAGTTACTCGAGACAGGGTCATCAGCCCCAGCATTTT,CASSYSRQGHQPQHF
TRBV10-3,NA,TRBD1,14,TRBJ2-7,TGTGCCATCAGCGACGGACAGGGAGAATACGAGCAGTACTTC,CAISDGQGEYEQYF
TRBV30,NA,NA,13,TRBJ2-3,TGTGCCTGGAGTCAGCGGAACTCAGATACGCAGTATTTT,CAWSQRNSDTQYF
TRBV3-1/TRBV3-2,NA,TRBD1,14,TRBJ1-4,TGTGCCAGCAGCCAAGGACAGGGGAATGAAAAACTGTTTTTT,CASSQGQGNEKLFF
TRBV18,NA,NA,12,TRBJ2-3,TGTGCCAGCTCACCACCCGCAGATACGCAGTATTTT,CASSPPADTQYF